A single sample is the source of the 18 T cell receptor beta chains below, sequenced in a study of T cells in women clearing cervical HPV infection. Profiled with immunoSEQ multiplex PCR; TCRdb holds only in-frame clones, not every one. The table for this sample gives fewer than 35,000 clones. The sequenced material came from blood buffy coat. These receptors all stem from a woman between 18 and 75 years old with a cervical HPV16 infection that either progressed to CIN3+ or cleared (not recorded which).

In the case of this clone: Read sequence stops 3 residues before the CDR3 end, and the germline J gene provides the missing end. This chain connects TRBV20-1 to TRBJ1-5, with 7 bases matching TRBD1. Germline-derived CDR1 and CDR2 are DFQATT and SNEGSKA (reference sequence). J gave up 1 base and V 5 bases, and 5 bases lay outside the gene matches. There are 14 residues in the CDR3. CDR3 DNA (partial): TGCAGTGCTCTGACAGGGCCGAGCAATCAGCCC. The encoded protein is CSALTGPSNQP. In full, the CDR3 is CSALTGPSNQPQHF.

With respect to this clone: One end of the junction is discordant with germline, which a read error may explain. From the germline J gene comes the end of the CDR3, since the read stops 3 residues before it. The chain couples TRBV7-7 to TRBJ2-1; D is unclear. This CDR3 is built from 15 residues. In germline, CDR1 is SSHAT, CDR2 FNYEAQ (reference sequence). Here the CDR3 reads CASSLDLKGYNEQFF. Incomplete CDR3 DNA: TGTGCTAGCAGCTTAGATCTCAAAGGGTACAATGAG.

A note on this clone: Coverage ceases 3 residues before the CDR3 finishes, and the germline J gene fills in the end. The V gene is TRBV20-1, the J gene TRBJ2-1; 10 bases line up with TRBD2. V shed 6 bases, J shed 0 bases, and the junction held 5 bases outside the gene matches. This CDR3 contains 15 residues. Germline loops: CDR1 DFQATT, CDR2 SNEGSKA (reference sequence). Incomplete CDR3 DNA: TGCAGTGCCCTCGGACTAGCGGTCTCCTACAATGAG. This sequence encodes CSALGLAVSYNE. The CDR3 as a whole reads CSALGLAVSYNEQFF.

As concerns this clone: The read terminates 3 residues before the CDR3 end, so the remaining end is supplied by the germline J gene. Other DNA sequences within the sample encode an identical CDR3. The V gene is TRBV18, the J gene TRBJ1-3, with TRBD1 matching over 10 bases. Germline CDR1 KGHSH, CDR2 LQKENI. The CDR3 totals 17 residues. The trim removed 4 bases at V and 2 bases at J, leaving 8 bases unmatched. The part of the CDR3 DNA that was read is TGTGCCAGCTCACGTCTGGGCGGACAGGGGGCTGGAAACACC. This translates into CASSRLGGQGAGNT. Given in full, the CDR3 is CASSRLGGQGAGNTIYF.

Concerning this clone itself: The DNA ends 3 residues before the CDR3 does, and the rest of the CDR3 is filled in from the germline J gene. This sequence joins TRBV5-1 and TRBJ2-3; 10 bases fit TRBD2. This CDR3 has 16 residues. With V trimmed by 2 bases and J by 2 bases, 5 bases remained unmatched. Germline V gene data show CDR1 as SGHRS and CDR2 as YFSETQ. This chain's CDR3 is CASSFTSGVNTDTQYF. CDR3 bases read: TGCGCCAGCAGCTTCACTAGCGGGGTAAACACAGATACG. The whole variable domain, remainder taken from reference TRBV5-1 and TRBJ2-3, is KAGVTQTPRYLIKTRGQQVTLSCSPISGHRSVSWYQQTPGQGLQFLFEYFSETQRNKGNFPGRFSGRQFSNSRSEMNVSTLELGDSALYLCASSFTSGVNTDTQYFGPGTRLTVL.

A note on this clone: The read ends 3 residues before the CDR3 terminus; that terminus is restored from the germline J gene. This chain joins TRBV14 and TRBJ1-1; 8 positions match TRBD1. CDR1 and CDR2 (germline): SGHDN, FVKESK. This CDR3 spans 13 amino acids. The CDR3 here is CASSQRTGRIAFF. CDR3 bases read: TGTGCCAGCAGCCAGCGGACAGGGAGAATA.

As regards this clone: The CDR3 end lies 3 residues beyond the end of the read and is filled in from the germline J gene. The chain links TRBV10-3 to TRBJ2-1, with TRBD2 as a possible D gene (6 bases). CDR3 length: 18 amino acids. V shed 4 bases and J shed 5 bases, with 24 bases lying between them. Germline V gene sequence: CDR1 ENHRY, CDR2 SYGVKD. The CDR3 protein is CAISGSSRALTGDNEQFF. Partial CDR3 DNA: TGTGCCATCAGTGGAAGCAGCCGGGCCCTAACGGGGGACAATGAG.

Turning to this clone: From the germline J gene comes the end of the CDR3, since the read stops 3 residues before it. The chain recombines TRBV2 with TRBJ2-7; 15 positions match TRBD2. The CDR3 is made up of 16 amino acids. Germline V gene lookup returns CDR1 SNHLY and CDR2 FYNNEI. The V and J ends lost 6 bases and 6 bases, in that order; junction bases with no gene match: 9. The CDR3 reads CASRRTSGGAVGEQYF. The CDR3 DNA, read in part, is TGTGCCAGCAGGCGGACTAGCGGGGGGGCGGTAGGCGAG.

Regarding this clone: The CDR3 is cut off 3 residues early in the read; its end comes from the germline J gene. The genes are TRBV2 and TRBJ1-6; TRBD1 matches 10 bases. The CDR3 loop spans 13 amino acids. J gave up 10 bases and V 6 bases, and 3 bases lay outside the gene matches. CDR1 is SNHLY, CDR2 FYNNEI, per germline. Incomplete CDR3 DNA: TGTGCCAGCAGGGGACAGGGGAGGTCACCC. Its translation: CASRGQGRSP. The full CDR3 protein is CASRGQGRSPLHF.

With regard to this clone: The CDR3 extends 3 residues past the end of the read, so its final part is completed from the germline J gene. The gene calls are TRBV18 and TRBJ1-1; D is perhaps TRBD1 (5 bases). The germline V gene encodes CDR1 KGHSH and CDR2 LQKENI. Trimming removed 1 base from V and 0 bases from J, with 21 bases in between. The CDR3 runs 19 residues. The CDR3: CASSPRDGRALPMNTEAFF. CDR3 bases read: TGTGCCAGCTCACCACGAGACGGCAGGGCCCTTCCCATGAACACTGAA.

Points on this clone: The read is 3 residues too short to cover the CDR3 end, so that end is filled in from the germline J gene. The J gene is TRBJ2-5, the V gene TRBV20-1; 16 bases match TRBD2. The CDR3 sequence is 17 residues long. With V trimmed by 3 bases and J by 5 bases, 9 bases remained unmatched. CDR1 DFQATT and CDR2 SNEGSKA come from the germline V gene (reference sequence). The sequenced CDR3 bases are TGCAGTGCTAGCCCGGGACTAGCGGGGGGGCAATGGGAGACC. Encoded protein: CSASPGLAGGQWET. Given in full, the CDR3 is CSASPGLAGGQWETQYF.

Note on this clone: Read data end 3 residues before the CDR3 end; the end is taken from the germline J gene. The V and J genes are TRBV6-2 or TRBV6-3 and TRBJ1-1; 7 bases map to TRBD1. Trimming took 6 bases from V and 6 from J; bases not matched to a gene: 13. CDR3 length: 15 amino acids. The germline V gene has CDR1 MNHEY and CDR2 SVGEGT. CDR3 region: CASSRTTGYIAEAFF. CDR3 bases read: TGTGCCAGCAGCCGCACGACAGGGTATATCGCTGAA.

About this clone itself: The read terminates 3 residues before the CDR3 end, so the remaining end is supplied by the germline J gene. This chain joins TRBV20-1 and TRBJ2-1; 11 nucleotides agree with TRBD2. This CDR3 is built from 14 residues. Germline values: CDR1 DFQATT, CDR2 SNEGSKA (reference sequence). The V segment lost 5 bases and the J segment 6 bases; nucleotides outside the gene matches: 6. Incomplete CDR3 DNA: TGCAGTGCTCTAGGGACTAGCGGCCGCAATGAG. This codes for CSALGTSGRNE. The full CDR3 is CSALGTSGRNEQFF.

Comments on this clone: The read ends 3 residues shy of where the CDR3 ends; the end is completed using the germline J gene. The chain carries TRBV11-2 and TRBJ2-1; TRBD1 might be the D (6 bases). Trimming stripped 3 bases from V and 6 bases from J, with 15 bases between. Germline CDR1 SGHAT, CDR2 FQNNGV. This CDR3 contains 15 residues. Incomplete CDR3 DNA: TGTGCCAGCAGCTTCCTCCAGGGGTTGGGCAATGAG. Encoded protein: CASSFLQGLGNE. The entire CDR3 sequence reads CASSFLQGLGNEQFF. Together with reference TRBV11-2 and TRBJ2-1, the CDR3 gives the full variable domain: EAGVAQSPRYKIIEKRQSVAFWCNPISGHATLYWYQQILGQGPKLLIQFQNNGVVDDSQLPKDRFSAERLKGVDSTLKIQPAKLEDSAVYLCASSFLQGLGNEQFFGPGTRLTVL.

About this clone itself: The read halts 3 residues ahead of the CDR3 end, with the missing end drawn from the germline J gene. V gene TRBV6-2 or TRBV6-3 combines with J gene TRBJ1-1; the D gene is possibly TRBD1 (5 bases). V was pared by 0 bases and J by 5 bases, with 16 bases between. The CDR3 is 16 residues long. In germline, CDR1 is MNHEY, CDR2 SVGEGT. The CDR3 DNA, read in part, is TGTGCCAGCAGTTACTCCCCTGCCAGGGATGAAACTGAA. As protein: CASSYSPARDETE. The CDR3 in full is CASSYSPARDETEAFF.

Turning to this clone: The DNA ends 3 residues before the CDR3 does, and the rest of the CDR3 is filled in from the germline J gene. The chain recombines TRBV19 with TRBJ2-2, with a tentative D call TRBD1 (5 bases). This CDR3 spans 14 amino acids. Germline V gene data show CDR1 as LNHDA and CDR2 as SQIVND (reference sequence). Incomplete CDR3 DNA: TGTGCCAGCGGTCGGGCAGGGTCTAATTCACCG. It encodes CASGRAGSNSP. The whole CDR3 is CASGRAGSNSPLFF.

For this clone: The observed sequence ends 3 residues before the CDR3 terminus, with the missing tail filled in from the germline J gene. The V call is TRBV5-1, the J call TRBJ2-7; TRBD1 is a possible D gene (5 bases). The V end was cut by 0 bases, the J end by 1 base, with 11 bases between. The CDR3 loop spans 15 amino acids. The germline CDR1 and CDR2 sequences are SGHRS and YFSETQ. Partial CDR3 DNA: TGCGCCAGCAGCTTGGCCCCAGGACATTCCTACGAG. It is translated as CASSLAPGHSYE. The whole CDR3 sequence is CASSLAPGHSYEQYF.

The CDR3 protein is CASSPLISGANVLTF. The sequenced CDR3 bases are TGTGCCAGCAGCCCCCTAATTAGCGGGGCCAACGTC. The chain combines TRBV7-8 with TRBJ2-6; D remains unclear. The sequenced fragment ends 3 residues before the CDR3 boundary, so the rest is inferred from the germline J gene. The CDR3 runs to 15 residues. Germline assignment: CDR1 SGHVS and CDR2 FQNEAQ. Trimming removed 5 bases from V and 4 bases from J, with 12 bases in between. Variable domain in full (rest from reference TRBV7-8 and TRBJ2-6): GAGVSQSPRYKVAKRGQDVALRCDPISGHVSLFWYQQALGQGPEFLTYFQNEAQLDKSGLPSDRFFAERPEGSVSTLKIQRTQQEDSAVYLCASSPLISGANVLTFGAGSRLTVL.